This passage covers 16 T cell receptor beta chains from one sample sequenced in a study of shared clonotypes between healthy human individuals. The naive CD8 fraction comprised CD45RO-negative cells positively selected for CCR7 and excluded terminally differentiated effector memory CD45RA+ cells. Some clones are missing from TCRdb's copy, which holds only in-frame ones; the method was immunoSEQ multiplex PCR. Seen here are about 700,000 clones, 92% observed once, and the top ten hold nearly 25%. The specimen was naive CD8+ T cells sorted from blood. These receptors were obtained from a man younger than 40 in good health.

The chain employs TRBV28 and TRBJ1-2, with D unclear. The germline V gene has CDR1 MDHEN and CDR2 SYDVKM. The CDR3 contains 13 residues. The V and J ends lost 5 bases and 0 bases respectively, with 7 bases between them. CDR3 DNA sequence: TGTGCCAGCAGTCTCGATACTAACTATGGCTACACCTTC. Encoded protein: CASSLDTNYGYTF.

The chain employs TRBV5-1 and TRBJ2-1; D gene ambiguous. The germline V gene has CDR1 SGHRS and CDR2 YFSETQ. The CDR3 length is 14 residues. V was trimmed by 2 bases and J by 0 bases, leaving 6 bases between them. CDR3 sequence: CASSLRGSYNEQFF. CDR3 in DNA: TGCGCCAGCAGCTTACGAGGCTCCTACAATGAGCAGTTCTTC.

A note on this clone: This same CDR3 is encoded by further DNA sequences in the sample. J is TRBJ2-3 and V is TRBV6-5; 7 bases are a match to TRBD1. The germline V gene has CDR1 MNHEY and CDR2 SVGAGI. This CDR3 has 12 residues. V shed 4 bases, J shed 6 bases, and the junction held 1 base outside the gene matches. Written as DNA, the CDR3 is TGTGCCAGCAGTTTACAGGGGGATACGCAGTATTTT. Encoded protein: CASSLQGDTQYF.

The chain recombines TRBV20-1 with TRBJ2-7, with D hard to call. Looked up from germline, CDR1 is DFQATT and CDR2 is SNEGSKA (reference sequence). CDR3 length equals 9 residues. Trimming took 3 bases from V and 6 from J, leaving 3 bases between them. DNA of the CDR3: TGCAGTGCTAGTCCCGAGCAGTACTTC. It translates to CSASPEQYF.

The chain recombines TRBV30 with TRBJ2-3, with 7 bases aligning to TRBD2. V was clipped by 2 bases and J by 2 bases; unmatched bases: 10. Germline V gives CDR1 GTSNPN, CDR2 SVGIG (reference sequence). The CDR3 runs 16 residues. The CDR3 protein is CAWSPILAEITDTQYF. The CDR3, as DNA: TGTGCCTGGAGTCCCATCCTAGCGGAAATCACAGATACGCAGTATTTT.

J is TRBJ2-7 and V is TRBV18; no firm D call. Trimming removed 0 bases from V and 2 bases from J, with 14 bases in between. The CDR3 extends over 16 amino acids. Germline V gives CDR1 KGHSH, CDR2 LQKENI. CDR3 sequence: CASSPPGRLNPYEQYF. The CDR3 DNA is TGTGCCAGCTCACCACCTGGACGCCTCAATCCCTACGAGCAGTACTTC.

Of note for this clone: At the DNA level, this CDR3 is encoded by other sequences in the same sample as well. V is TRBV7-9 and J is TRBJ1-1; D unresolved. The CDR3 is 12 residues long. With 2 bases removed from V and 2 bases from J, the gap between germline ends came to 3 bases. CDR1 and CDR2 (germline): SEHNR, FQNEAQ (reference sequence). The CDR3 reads CASSLINTEAFF. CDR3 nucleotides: TGTGCCAGCAGCTTAATTAACACTGAAGCTTTCTTT.

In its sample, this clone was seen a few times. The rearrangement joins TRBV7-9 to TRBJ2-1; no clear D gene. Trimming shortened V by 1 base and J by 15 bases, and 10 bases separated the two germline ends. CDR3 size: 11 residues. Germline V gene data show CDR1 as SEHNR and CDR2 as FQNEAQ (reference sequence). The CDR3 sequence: CASSLGHPVFF. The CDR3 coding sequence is TGTGCCAGCAGCTTAGGACACCCCGTGTTCTTC.

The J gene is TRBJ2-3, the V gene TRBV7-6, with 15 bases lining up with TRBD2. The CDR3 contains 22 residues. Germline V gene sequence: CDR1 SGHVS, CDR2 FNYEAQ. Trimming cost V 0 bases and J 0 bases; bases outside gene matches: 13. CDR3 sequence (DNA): TGTGCCAGCAGCTTAGCGCCCATCCCCGGACTAGCGGGAGGGGCTAGCACAGATACGCAGTATTTT. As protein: CASSLAPIPGLAGGASTDTQYF.

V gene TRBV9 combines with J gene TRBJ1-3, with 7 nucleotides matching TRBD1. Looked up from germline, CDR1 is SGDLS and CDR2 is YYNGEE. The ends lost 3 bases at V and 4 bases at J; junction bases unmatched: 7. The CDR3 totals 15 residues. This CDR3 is CASSELTGAGNTIYF. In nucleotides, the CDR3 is TGTGCCAGCAGCGAGTTAACAGGGGCCGGAAACACCATATATTTT.

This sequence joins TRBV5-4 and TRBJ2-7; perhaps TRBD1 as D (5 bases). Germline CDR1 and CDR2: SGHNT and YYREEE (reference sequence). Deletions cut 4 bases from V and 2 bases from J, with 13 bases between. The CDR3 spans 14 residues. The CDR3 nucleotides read TGTGCCAGCAGCCCAGGGCTGGACCCCTACGAGCAGTACTTC. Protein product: CASSPGLDPYEQYF.

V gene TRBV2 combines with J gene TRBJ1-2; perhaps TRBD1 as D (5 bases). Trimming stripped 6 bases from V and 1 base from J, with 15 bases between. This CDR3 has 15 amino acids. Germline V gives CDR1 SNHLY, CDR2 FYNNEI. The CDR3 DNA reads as TGTGCCAGCAGAGGACCTCGACAGATTAACTATGGCTACACCTTC. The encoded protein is CASRGPRQINYGYTF.

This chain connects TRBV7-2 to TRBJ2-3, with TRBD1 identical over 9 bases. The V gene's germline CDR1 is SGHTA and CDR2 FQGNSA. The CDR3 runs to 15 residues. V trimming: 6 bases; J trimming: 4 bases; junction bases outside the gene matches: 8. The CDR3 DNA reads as TGTGCCAGCAGGTTAAACAGGGGGCAGGCAGATACGCAGTATTTT. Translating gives CASRLNRGQADTQYF.

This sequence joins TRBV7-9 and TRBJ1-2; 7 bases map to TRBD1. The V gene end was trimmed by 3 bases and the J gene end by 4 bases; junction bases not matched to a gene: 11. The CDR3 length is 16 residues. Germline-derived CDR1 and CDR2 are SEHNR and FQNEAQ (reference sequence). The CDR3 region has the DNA TGTGCCAGCAGCTTGTTGGGACAGCAGGTAGTCTATGGCTACACCTTC. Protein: CASSLLGQQVVYGYTF.

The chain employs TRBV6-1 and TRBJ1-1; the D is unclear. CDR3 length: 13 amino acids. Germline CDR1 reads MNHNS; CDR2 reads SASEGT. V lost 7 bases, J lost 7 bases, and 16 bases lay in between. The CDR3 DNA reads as TGTGCCAGCAATGGAGGCGACACAGTTGAAGCTTTCTTT. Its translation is CASNGGDTVEAFF.

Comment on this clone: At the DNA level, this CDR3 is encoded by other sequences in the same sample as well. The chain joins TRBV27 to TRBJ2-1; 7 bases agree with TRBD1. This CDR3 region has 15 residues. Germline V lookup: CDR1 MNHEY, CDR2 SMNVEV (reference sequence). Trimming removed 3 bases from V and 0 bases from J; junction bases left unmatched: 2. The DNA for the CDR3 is TGTGCCAGCAGTTTCAGGGGGAGCTCCTACAATGAGCAGTTCTTC. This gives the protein CASSFRGSSYNEQFF.